Following are 24 T cell receptor beta chains from one sample sequenced in a study of blood T cell repertoires in COVID-19. The assay was immunoSEQ multiplex PCR, and TCRdb's table has in-frame clones only and misses some. In the table there are just under 30,000 clones, around 89% of which are singletons. The sequencing input was peripheral blood. The receptors shown here come from a man at least 80 years old with acute or convalescent COVID-19.

V and J are TRBV11-3 and TRBJ2-3; D possibly corresponds to TRBD1 (6 bases). The germline V and J ends were trimmed by 1 base and 0 bases, with 17 bases remaining between them. The germline CDR1 and CDR2 sequences are SGHNT and YENEEA. This CDR3 contains 18 residues. CDR3 nucleotides: TGTGCCAGCAGCTTAGGCTGGGCGCCAGGGGCTAGCACAGATACGCAGTATTTT. Its protein product is CASSLGWAPGASTDTQYF.

This clone was detected once. The chain couples TRBV6-1 to TRBJ1-4; D is uncertain. V was pared by 3 bases and J by 13 bases, with 18 bases between. Germline values: CDR1 MNHNS, CDR2 SASEGT. CDR3 length: 14 amino acids. The CDR3 coding sequence is TGTGCCAGCAGTGATCTGTCCCGGGAGTGGCGACTGTTTTTT. Amino acids: CASSDLSREWRLFF.

The J gene is TRBJ1-5, the V gene TRBV7-9; 8 bases match TRBD1. The CDR3 loop spans 16 amino acids. V trimming: 3 bases; J trimming: 3 bases; junction bases outside the gene matches: 7. Germline V gene data show CDR1 as SEHNR and CDR2 as FQNEAQ (reference sequence). CDR3 nucleotides: TGTGCCAGCAGCTTTTCCGGGACAGGATACAATCAGCCCCAGCATTTT. Its protein product is CASSFSGTGYNQPQHF.

V usage is TRBV30 and J usage is TRBJ2-7, with 12 bases that match TRBD1. The CDR3 sequence is 13 residues long. Losses at the gene ends were 7 bases for V and 7 bases for J; bases not matched to a gene: 8. Germline CDR1 and CDR2: GTSNPN and SVGIG (reference sequence). The CDR3 loop reads CASRDRGLVEQYF. Here the CDR3 DNA reads TGTGCCTCGAGGGACAGGGGGCTAGTTGAGCAGTACTTC.

The chain carries TRBV19 and TRBJ1-5, with a weak D call TRBD1 (6 bases). Germline V gene lookup returns CDR1 LNHDA and CDR2 SQIVND (reference sequence). The CDR3 is 18 amino acids. Trimming removed 4 bases at V and 3 bases at J, with 22 bases between. The chain's CDR3 is CASSKGMGGGGTNQPQHF. The CDR3 bases are TGTGCCAGTAGTAAGGGCATGGGGGGAGGGGGTACCAATCAGCCCCAGCATTTT.

The gene calls are TRBV2 and TRBJ1-6, with 10 bases matching TRBD1. CDR1 is SNHLY, CDR2 FYNNEI, per germline. The CDR3 covers 14 residues. J lost 9 bases, V lost 7 bases, and 6 bases had no gene match. CDR3 nucleotide sequence: TGTGCCAGCACCCGGGACAGGGGCAGTTCACCCCTCCACTTT. It codes for CASTRDRGSSPLHF.

This clone was observed once. The V call is TRBV3-1 (or the pseudogene TRBV3-2), the J call TRBJ2-7; possible D gene TRBD2, 6 bases. Trimming left V 1 base short and J 7 bases short, with 11 bases between. Germline loops: CDR1 LGHDT, CDR2 YNNKEL (reference sequence). This CDR3 contains 13 residues. The CDR3 DNA follows: TGTGCCAGCAGCCAAGTAAGGGGACTGGAGCAGTACTTC. It is translated as CASSQVRGLEQYF.

The chain combines TRBV19 with TRBJ1-6; TRBD1 agrees at 7 bases. Germline values: CDR1 LNHDA, CDR2 SQIVND (reference sequence). V lost 1 base and J lost 13; bases outside the gene matches: 7. CDR3 length equals 14 residues. The CDR3 region is CASSIGGGGGPLHF. DNA of the CDR3: TGTGCCAGTAGTATAGGTGGAGGGGGCGGCCCCCTCCACTTT.

The chain joins TRBV24-1 to TRBJ2-5, with 7 bases matching TRBD1. V lost 2 bases, J lost 5 bases, and 7 bases stayed unmatched. The CDR3 runs to 15 residues. Looked up from germline, CDR1 is KGHDR and CDR2 is SFDVKD. The CDR3 DNA reads TGTGCCACCAGTGATTCCCGACAGGGTCGGGAGACCCAGTACTTC. Translating gives CATSDSRQGRETQYF.

V and J are TRBV24-1 and TRBJ1-2, with D possibly TRBD1 on 5 matching bases. Looked up from germline, CDR1 is KGHDR and CDR2 is SFDVKD. The V gene lost 2 bases and the J gene lost 6 bases, with 27 bases spanning the gap. The CDR3 consists of 19 residues. The CDR3 DNA sequence: TGTGCCACCAGTGATTCCCCCGGAGACAGAGTCGCTACGAGCGATGGCTACACCTTC. As protein: CATSDSPGDRVATSDGYTF.

V is TRBV7-9 and J is TRBJ1-2, with D possibly TRBD1 on 6 matching bases. Trimming removed 4 bases from V and 7 bases from J, with 19 bases in between. The CDR3 contains 15 residues. The germline CDR1 and CDR2 sequences are SEHNR and FQNEAQ (reference sequence). In nucleotides, the CDR3 is TGTGCCAGCAGCTCACCGACAGGCCCTGGGGGTGGCTACACCTTC. Its protein product is CASSSPTGPGGGYTF. Using reference TRBV7-9 and TRBJ1-2 for the parts outside the CDR3, the full variable domain is DTGVSQNPRHKITKRGQNVTFRCDPISEHNRLYWYRQTLGQGPEFLTYFQNEAQLEKSRLLSDRFSAERPKGSFSTLEIQRTEQGDSAMYLCASSSPTGPGGGYTFGSGTRLTVV.

The table lists this clone with a few counts. The J gene is TRBJ1-3, the V gene TRBV30, with D possibly TRBD1 on 5 matching bases. Germline V gene data show CDR1 as GTSNPN and CDR2 as SVGIG (reference sequence). V lost 7 bases and J 2 bases, leaving 12 bases between the germline ends. CDR3 size: 13 residues. The CDR3 nucleotides read TGTGCCTCAGGGACTGGAACTGGAAACACCATATATTTT. This sequence encodes CASGTGTGNTIYF.

This sequence joins TRBV19 and TRBJ2-7; 9 nucleotides line up with TRBD1. The germline V gene has CDR1 LNHDA and CDR2 SQIVND (reference sequence). The CDR3 contains 14 residues. Trimming took 4 bases from V and 7 from J; bases not matched to a gene: 8. CDR3 nucleotide sequence: TGTGCCAGTAGTACTACAGGGGGCCGGGGGGAGCAGTACTTC. Its protein product is CASSTTGGRGEQYF.

The chain carries TRBV3-1 (or the pseudogene TRBV3-2) and TRBJ1-5; 10 nucleotides align to TRBD1. Germline-derived CDR1 and CDR2 are LGHDT and YNNKEL (reference sequence). V was clipped by 1 base and J by 2 bases; unmatched bases: 2. This CDR3 contains 16 residues. CDR3 bases: TGTGCCAGCAGCCAAGGGGGGACAGGGGGCAATCAGCCCCAGCATTTT. It is translated as CASSQGGTGGNQPQHF.

V is TRBV11-1 and J is TRBJ1-1; D gene ambiguous. V was shortened by 1 base and J by 1 base, with 4 bases between the two germline ends. The CDR3 runs to 13 residues. Germline loops: CDR1 SGHAT, CDR2 FQDESV (reference sequence). CDR3 protein: CASSLDRNTEAFF. Here the CDR3 DNA reads TGTGCCAGCAGCTTAGACAGGAACACTGAAGCTTTCTTT.

Of note for this clone: Relative to the germline gene, one junction end is altered; a read error may explain this. Other DNA sequences within the sample encode an identical CDR3. This chain connects TRBV15 to TRBJ1-2; TRBD1 aligns across 9 bases. Germline V gene lookup returns CDR1 LNHNV and CDR2 YYDKDF (reference sequence). The CDR3 runs 12 residues. The CDR3 nucleotides are TGTGCTACCAGCAGAACAGGGGGCGGGCTTACCTTC. The encoded protein is CATSRTGGGLTF.

This clone was recorded a few times. The rearrangement joins TRBV2 to TRBJ1-1, with D possibly matching TRBD1 (6 bases). CDR1 is SNHLY and CDR2 is FYNNEI in the germline V gene. CDR3 size: 14 residues. The V end was cut by 7 bases, the J end by 1 base, with 13 bases between. The CDR3 here is CASIVGRGNTEAFF. CDR3 coding DNA: TGTGCCAGCATTGTAGGCAGGGGGAACACTGAAGCTTTCTTT.

J is TRBJ2-5 and V is TRBV4-1; TRBD1 matches 9 bases. V lost 4 bases, J lost 5 bases, and 11 bases stayed unmatched. Germline V gene lookup returns CDR1 MGHRA and CDR2 YSYEKL. This CDR3 is 16 amino acids long. CDR3 protein: CASSRRKGQGGETQYF. Here the CDR3 DNA reads TGCGCCAGCAGCCGGAGGAAGGGACAGGGAGGTGAGACCCAGTACTTC.

The V and J genes are TRBV19 and TRBJ1-2, with 8 bases aligning to TRBD1. This CDR3 comprises 13 residues. Germline CDR1 reads LNHDA; CDR2 reads SQIVND (reference sequence). J gave up 5 bases and V 6 bases, and 5 bases lay outside the gene matches. The CDR3 spells CASRMGQAYGYTF. As DNA, the CDR3 is TGTGCCAGTAGAATGGGACAGGCATATGGCTACACCTTC.

This rearrangement joins TRBV4-1 to TRBJ1-5, with unresolved D. The CDR3 contains 15 residues. The V end was cut by 4 bases, the J end by 0 bases, with 10 bases between. Germline CDR1 reads MGHRA; CDR2 reads YSYEKL. CDR3 coding DNA: TGCGCCAGCAGCCGTGCGTCATATAGCAATCAGCCCCAGCATTTT. This gives the protein CASSRASYSNQPQHF.

CDR3 nucleotides: TGTGCCAGCAGCTTGACAGGGGCAAATGGCTACACCTTC. Translated, it gives CASSLTGANGYTF. The V call is TRBV5-5, the J call TRBJ1-2; 7 nucleotides agree with TRBD1. The V gene end was trimmed by 1 base and the J gene end by 6 bases; junction bases not matched to a gene: 3. CDR3 length: 13 residues. The germline V gene encodes CDR1 SGHKS and CDR2 YYEKEE (reference sequence).

V and J are TRBV5-4 and TRBJ2-3, with D possibly matching TRBD2 (5 bases). Trimming removed 2 bases at V and 0 bases at J, with 10 bases between. The CDR3 has 15 amino acids. The germline V gene encodes CDR1 SGHNT and CDR2 YYREEE (reference sequence). CDR3 bases: TGTGCCAGCAGCTTCAGCGGATATAGCACAGATACGCAGTATTTT. It encodes CASSFSGYSTDTQYF.

V and J are TRBV5-1 and TRBJ2-6, with unresolved D. Trimming took off 0 bases at V and 0 bases at J, with 7 bases between the two ends. Germline V lookup: CDR1 SGHRS, CDR2 YFSETQ. This CDR3 contains 16 residues. CDR3 loop: CASSLAPLSGANVLTF. The CDR3 DNA sequence: TGCGCCAGCAGCTTGGCCCCTCTCTCTGGGGCCAACGTCCTGACTTTC.

The chain links TRBV30 to TRBJ1-3, with 9 bases lining up with TRBD1. This CDR3 spans 14 amino acids. Germline loops: CDR1 GTSNPN, CDR2 SVGIG (reference sequence). J lost 4 bases, V lost 2 bases, and 3 bases had no gene match. CDR3 DNA: TGTGCCTGGAGTACAGGGGGCGCGGGAAACACCATATATTTT. Translated: CAWSTGGAGNTIYF.